This T cell receptor (beta chain) was documented in a study of T cell repertoires in cytomegalovirus infection. The overall study: Public TCR beta signatures indicated both CMV infection and matching HLA type. General study findings and limits: Clonotypes of TCR beta that were HLA-C-restricted and CMV-specific dominated the ex vivo response. Adding up the frequency of public TCR beta families identified people who carried CMV plus the relevant HLA.

TCRdb reprocessed the reads with MiXCR, giving one entry per CDR3 protein. The sample records around 130,000 distinct CDR3 sequences, 20% to 30% being singletons. This clonotype has just a few counts. The antigen is not known. CDR1 and CDR2 (germline): SEHNR, FQNEAQ (reference sequence). The germline V and J ends were trimmed by 5 bases and 1 base, with 15 bases remaining between them. The CDR3 is 16 amino acids. The V gene is TRBV7-9, the J gene TRBJ2-1, with D perhaps TRBD1 or TRBD2 (5 bases each). Material: PBMCs, sequenced either directly or after in vitro stimulation (not recorded which). The clonotype comes from a human donor in good health (CMV status not recorded). Some clones in this sample may be carry-over from other donors' samples. The CDR3 nucleotides are TGTGCCAGCAGCACCTCCGGGACGGGATCCTACAATGAGCAGTTCTTC. Translation gives CASSTSGTGSYNEQFF.